Listed below are T cell receptor beta chains from one sample, sequenced in a study of blood T cell repertoires in COVID-19. Using immunoSEQ multiplex PCR, the repertoire was profiled, and TCRdb retains in-frame clones only, with some absent. Of roughly 380,000 clones listed, around 87% are singletons. Sequencing input: PBMCs or T cells enriched from blood (not recorded which). These receptors all stem from a man younger than 45 who had recovered from COVID-19. CDR3s include the opening cysteine and the closing phenylalanine or tryptophan. Fields, in order: V gene, CDR3 length, CDR3 protein.

>TRBV9|13
CASSGQGGYEQYF
>TRBV10-3|15
CAISEFLGANTEAFF
>TRBV3-1/TRBV3-2|16
CASIPPVSPRETEAFF
>TRBV30|14
CAWTPGQGISPLHF
>TRBV7-6|16
CASSLALGGQGNEQFF
>TRBV4-1|14
CASSQMYSSYEQYF
>TRBV5-6|13
CASSLLAGQPQHF
>TRBV4-2|12
CASSQGTGEQYF
>TRBV13|15
CASSLEGQAGEKLFF
>TRBV9|12
CASSADSGEQYF
>TRBV19|15
CVSSISGGRDQPQHF
>TRBV7-9|13
CASSSDRTYEQYF
>TRBV6-2/TRBV6-3|18
CASSYRYRQGALDQAQHF
>TRBV30|18
CAWSVRRTGMTGNQPQHF
>TRBV3-1/TRBV3-2|14
CASATGGLNEKLFF
>TRBV7-2|14
CASSSDRGITEAFF
>TRBV11-2|16
CASSLVGGSSGNTIYF
>TRBV7-2|14
CASSPRAVNTEAFF
>TRBV5-4|13
CASSSPIAGEQYF
>TRBV11-2|16
CASSLGTSHGTDTQYF
>TRBV20-1|11
CSAQGVSEAFF
>TRBV6-5|14
CASRRGQGVYGYTF
>TRBV7-9|14
CASTRQALNTEAFF
>TRBV5-6|14
CASGQGALKHEQYF
>TRBV3-1/TRBV3-2|16
CASSQPGQAANYGYTF
>TRBV6-1|15
CASSEFGGGYNEQFF
>TRBV5-4|13
CASSLGGRAEAFF
>TRBV6-5|15
CASSRQAFSAGELFF
>TRBV5-6|18
CASKFGLQGGTGANVLTF
>TRBV11-1|14
CASSSGTGETEAFF
>TRBV20-1|11
CSARWSGHAFF
>TRBV30|18
CAWSVRGTGLYSNQPQHF
>TRBV7-9|14
CASSPPRGRGWAFF
>TRBV10-3|13
CAIQLAGSDTQYF
>TRBV4-1|16
CASSQGTGGHTGELFF
>TRBV3-1/TRBV3-2|14
CASSQVAGNTEAFF
>TRBV30|14
CAWSADNLGQPQHF
>TRBV29-1|12
CSGVRGVEEQYF
>TRBV7-2|19
CASSLEDREWPYTNYGYTF
>TRBV7-9|13
CASSLERRVEAFF
>TRBV6-6|14
CASSSDRAPYEQYF
>TRBV30|14
CALQGASSNQPQHF
>TRBV7-2|15
CASSLGQGALLLHTF
>TRBV25-1|16
CASSDPPGQGGETQYF
>TRBV5-1|15
CASSSSPGQEKGYTF
>TRBV7-8|17
CASSFQGVSSYNSPLHF
>TRBV2|15
CASSLSGASGNEQFF
>TRBV15|14
CATSSDRLNTEAFF
>TRBV19|16
CATRVGRGIIGTEAFF
>TRBV27|19
CASSLSGIQQGGPYNEQFF
>TRBV6-5|15
CASSSGQGSNQPQHF
>TRBV6-2/TRBV6-3|13
CASSQVVRTEAFF
>TRBV5-1|14
CASSSGGGYTEAFF
>TRBV4-1|11
CASSHRDEQYF
>TRBV5-1|19
CASSLTPSGVRSGTDTQYF
>TRBV20-1|15
CSASTGVFMNTEAFF